This passage covers 29 T cell receptor beta chains from one sample sequenced in a study of shared clonotypes between healthy human individuals. Libraries were prepared by immunoSEQ multiplex PCR; TCRdb keeps only in-frame clonotypes and omits some of them. Of a few million clones listed, 85% to 95% are singletons. Sequencing input: naive CD4+ T cells from PBMCs. Documented subset: CD45RA+ positively selected. Receptor source: a man in his late teens or twenties in good health. Some clones in this sample may be carry-over from other donors' samples.

This clone appeared once. This sequence joins TRBV7-2 and TRBJ2-1, with TRBD1 matching over 9 bases. The V gene end was trimmed by 5 bases and the J gene end by 3 bases; junction bases not matched to a gene: 8. Germline CDR1 reads SGHTA; CDR2 reads FQGNSA. This CDR3 region has 16 residues. CDR3 sequence (DNA): TGTGCCAGCAGCCTTACCGGGACAGGGTACTACAATGAGCAGTTCTTC. Amino acid sequence: CASSLTGTGYYNEQFF. Full variable domain (remainder filled in from reference TRBV7-2 and TRBJ2-1): GAGVSQSPSNKVTEKGKDVELRCDPISGHTALYWYRQSLGQGLEFLIYFQGNSAPDKSGLPSDRFSAERTGGSVSTLTIQRTQQEDSAVYLCASSLTGTGYYNEQFFGPGTRLTVL.

V and J are TRBV5-1 and TRBJ1-1; 7 bases are a match to TRBD1. There are 17 residues in the CDR3. With 4 bases clipped from V and 1 base from J, the junction kept 13 bases outside the gene matches. Per germline, CDR1 SGHRS and CDR2 YFSETQ. The CDR3 loop is CASSPPQGEVRNTEAFF. CDR3 nucleotides: TGCGCCAGCAGCCCCCCGCAGGGGGAGGTTCGGAACACTGAAGCTTTCTTT.

The rearrangement uses TRBV29-1 and TRBJ2-1; the match to TRBD2 covers 8 bases. Germline V gene lookup returns CDR1 SQVTM and CDR2 ANQGSEA. Trimming at V came to 5 bases and at J to 2 bases, leaving 11 bases not matched to a gene. CDR3 length: 16 amino acids. CDR3 coding DNA: TGCAGCGTTACTTCTGGGGGGCGGGAGGCCTACAATGAGCAGTTCTTC. As protein: CSVTSGGREAYNEQFF.

Turning to this clone: The same CDR3 also results from other DNA sequences found in this sample. The rearrangement joins TRBV28 to TRBJ2-1, with 10 bases aligning to TRBD2. Trimming at V came to 3 bases and at J to 2 bases, leaving 1 base not matched to a gene. The CDR3 loop spans 15 amino acids. CDR1 MDHEN and CDR2 SYDVKM come from the germline V gene. The CDR3 reads CASSFTSGAYNEQFF. The CDR3, as DNA: TGTGCCAGCAGTTTCACTAGCGGGGCCTACAATGAGCAGTTCTTC.

Concerning this clone: This sample includes further DNA sequences coding for the same CDR3. V and J are TRBV28 and TRBJ1-4; no reliable D call. Trimming removed 5 bases at V and 1 base at J, with 2 bases between. The CDR3 sequence is 12 residues long. Germline V gene lookup returns CDR1 MDHEN and CDR2 SYDVKM. The CDR3 loop reads CASSLTNEKLFF. CDR3 bases: TGTGCCAGCAGTCTAACTAATGAAAAACTGTTTTTT.

The rearrangement joins TRBV7-2 to TRBJ2-1; D not certain. V was clipped by 3 bases and J by 0 bases, with 18 bases between them. Germline V gene sequence: CDR1 SGHTA, CDR2 FQGNSA. This CDR3 has 18 residues. The CDR3 DNA reads as TGTGCCAGCAGCTTCTGGGGTATTCTCTTGAGCTCCTACAATGAGCAGTTCTTC. Translation: CASSFWGILLSSYNEQFF.

J is TRBJ1-1 and V is TRBV27; D is undetermined. The CDR3 runs 22 residues. The V end was cut by 0 bases, the J end by 0 bases, with 29 bases between. CDR1 and CDR2 (germline): MNHEY, SMNVEV (reference sequence). The CDR3 nucleotides are TGTGCCAGCAGTTTATCACTTCCCATAGACACGGTGAATCAGCCCATGAACACTGAAGCTTTCTTT. Translated, it gives CASSLSLPIDTVNQPMNTEAFF.

The J gene is TRBJ2-7, the V gene TRBV7-8; the match to TRBD2 covers 9 bases. The trim removed 3 bases at V and 7 bases at J, leaving 10 bases unmatched. Germline CDR1 is SGHVS and CDR2 is FQNEAQ. This CDR3 is 15 amino acids long. The CDR3 spells CASSFRLAEAGEQYF. As DNA, the CDR3 is TGTGCCAGCAGCTTCCGACTAGCGGAGGCGGGGGAGCAGTACTTC. Full variable domain (outside the CDR3, taken from reference TRBV7-8 and TRBJ2-7): GAGVSQSPRYKVAKRGQDVALRCDPISGHVSLFWYQQALGQGPEFLTYFQNEAQLDKSGLPSDRFFAERPEGSVSTLKIQRTQQEDSAVYLCASSFRLAEAGEQYFGPGTRLTVT.

As concerns this clone: Other DNA sequences of this sample code for an identical CDR3. V and J are TRBV28 and TRBJ2-7; 8 bases line up with TRBD1. The J segment lost 2 bases and the V segment lost 5 bases, leaving 2 bases of the junction unmatched. The CDR3 has 13 amino acids. Germline CDR1 MDHEN, CDR2 SYDVKM. CDR3: CASSRQGPYEQYF. DNA of the CDR3: TGTGCCAGCAGTCGACAGGGGCCCTACGAGCAGTACTTC.

This clone was found once. This sequence joins TRBV28 and TRBJ2-7; 8 nucleotides agree with TRBD2. This CDR3 is built from 13 residues. Germline V gene lookup returns CDR1 MDHEN and CDR2 SYDVKM. V shed 3 bases, J shed 3 bases, and the junction held 1 base outside the gene matches. DNA of the CDR3: TGTGCCAGCAGTTTTCTAGCGGGCTACGAGCAGTACTTC. Protein sequence: CASSFLAGYEQYF.

J is TRBJ2-1 and V is TRBV6-6; maybe TRBD1 (6 bases). This CDR3 spans 14 amino acids. Germline V CDR1 and CDR2: MNHNY, SVGAGI (reference sequence). V lost 2 bases and J 5 bases, leaving 10 bases between the germline ends. The CDR3 region has the DNA TGTGCCAGCAGTTACCAGGGGCAGCACAATGAGCAGTTCTTC. Protein sequence: CASSYQGQHNEQFF.

Notes on this clone: Other DNA variants within this sample encode the same CDR3. V usage is TRBV27 and J usage is TRBJ1-1, with D possibly TRBD1 on 6 matching bases. CDR3 length: 13 residues. The germline CDR1 and CDR2 sequences are MNHEY and SMNVEV (reference sequence). The V gene lost 2 bases and the J gene lost 5 bases, with 9 bases spanning the gap. CDR3 sequence: CASSLHRVTEAFF. CDR3 in DNA: TGTGCCAGCAGTTTACACAGGGTTACTGAAGCTTTCTTT.

The rearrangement uses TRBV7-2 and TRBJ2-3; TRBD2 agrees at 9 bases. Germline V lookup: CDR1 SGHTA, CDR2 FQGNSA. V was clipped by 2 bases and J by 2 bases; unmatched bases: 5. The CDR3 is 16 amino acids. The CDR3 bases are TGTGCCAGCAGCTTACTAGCGGGACTACCCACAGATACGCAGTATTTT. Its translation: CASSLLAGLPTDTQYF. Based on the CDR3 plus reference TRBV7-2 and TRBJ2-3, the full variable domain is GAGVSQSPSNKVTEKGKDVELRCDPISGHTALYWYRQSLGQGLEFLIYFQGNSAPDKSGLPSDRFSAERTGGSVSTLTIQRTQQEDSAVYLCASSLLAGLPTDTQYFGPGTRLTVL.

This clone was counted once. Other DNA sequences in this sample translate to the same CDR3. The V call is TRBV2, the J call TRBJ2-1, with no clear D. Germline V CDR1 and CDR2: SNHLY, FYNNEI. CDR3 length: 12 residues. V shed 3 bases and J shed 3 bases, with 3 bases lying between them. The CDR3 DNA sequence: TGTGCCAGCAGTGAGGGCTACAATGAGCAGTTCTTC. It yields the protein CASSEGYNEQFF.

For this clone: The sample holds other DNA sequences that translate to the same CDR3. The chain is built from TRBV18 and TRBJ2-1; D gene ambiguous. V lost 3 bases and J 0 bases, leaving 6 bases between the germline ends. Germline V gene sequence: CDR1 KGHSH, CDR2 LQKENI. This CDR3 has 14 residues. CDR3 region: CASSPSSSYNEQFF. The CDR3 DNA reads TGTGCCAGCTCACCCTCTAGCTCCTACAATGAGCAGTTCTTC.

V gene TRBV6-5 combines with J gene TRBJ2-7; D possibly corresponds to TRBD1 (6 bases). The ends were cut back, 5 bases at V and 7 bases at J, with 21 bases in the middle. CDR1 and CDR2 from the germline V gene are MNHEY and SVGAGI. This CDR3 spans 15 amino acids. The CDR3 DNA follows: TGTGCCAGCAGTGCCGAGGACAGAGAGTTGGGGGAGCAGTACTTC. This translates into CASSAEDRELGEQYF.

The chain employs TRBV19 and TRBJ1-3; 7 bases agree with TRBD1. Germline CDR1 is LNHDA and CDR2 is SQIVND (reference sequence). Germline trimming cut 6 bases from V and 8 bases from J; bases unmatched to any gene: 7. The CDR3 is 13 residues long. CDR3 residues: CASSPTGKDTIYF. The CDR3 nucleotides read TGTGCCAGTAGCCCGACAGGGAAGGACACCATATATTTT.

The CDR3 DNA follows: TGTGCCAGCAGCTCAGAGGGGACTGGGAGGACCGGGGAGCTGTTTTTT. It codes for CASSSEGTGRTGELFF. The rearrangement links TRBV4-2 to TRBJ2-2; weak D call: TRBD2 (6 bases). The length of the CDR3 is 16 residues. Trimming stripped 5 bases from V and 5 bases from J, with 18 bases between. Per the germline V gene, CDR1 is LGHNA and CDR2 is YNFKEQ.

The J gene is TRBJ2-5, the V gene TRBV5-1; 7 bases match TRBD2. Germline V lookup: CDR1 SGHRS, CDR2 YFSETQ. CDR3 length: 17 amino acids. The ends lost 4 bases at V and 2 bases at J; junction bases unmatched: 14. The CDR3 DNA is TGCGCCAGCAGCCGACCACCCGCTAGCGGATCTCAAGAGACCCAGTACTTC. Encoded protein: CASSRPPASGSQETQYF.

CDR3 in DNA: TGTGCCAGCAGTTTGGGCGTCTTAGGCAATCAGCCCCAGCATTTT. Protein sequence: CASSLGVLGNQPQHF. This sequence joins TRBV28 and TRBJ1-5; D is unclear. This CDR3 comprises 15 residues. Trimming pared 3 bases from V and 2 bases from J, leaving 11 bases between. Germline lookup yields CDR1 MDHEN and CDR2 SYDVKM. The full variable domain, in which reference TRBV28 and TRBJ1-5 provide the parts outside the CDR3, is DVKVTQSSRYLVKRTGEKVFLECVQDMDHENMFWYRQDPGLGLRLIYFSYDVKMKEKGDIPEGYSVSREKKERFSLILESASTNQTSMYLCASSLGVLGNQPQHFGDGTRLSIL.

The V gene is TRBV7-2, the J gene TRBJ1-1, with 11 bases that match TRBD1. V lost 3 bases to trimming and J lost 5 bases; unmatched junction nucleotides: 2. The germline V gene encodes CDR1 SGHTA and CDR2 FQGNSA. The CDR3 covers 14 residues. As DNA, the CDR3 is TGTGCCAGCAGCTTCGGGACAGGGGGGACTGAAGCTTTCTTT. Translating gives CASSFGTGGTEAFF.

The V gene is TRBV5-1, the J gene TRBJ1-1, with a weak D call TRBD1 (5 bases). Trimming cost V 4 bases and J 1 base, with 20 bases left between them. CDR3 size: 17 residues. Germline-derived CDR1 and CDR2 are SGHRS and YFSETQ. CDR3 DNA: TGCGCCAGCAGCCAAATCGCTGGGGGTGGAGCGAACACTGAAGCTTTCTTT. Its translation: CASSQIAGGGANTEAFF.

Here the CDR3 DNA reads TGTGCCAGCAGCTTAGGAGCGGCCTCCTACGAGCAGTACTTC. As protein: CASSLGAASYEQYF. The chain joins TRBV11-3 to TRBJ2-7; D perhaps matches TRBD2 (5 bases). The CDR3 is made up of 14 amino acids. Looked up from germline, CDR1 is SGHNT and CDR2 is YENEEA. V was pared by 1 base and J by 0 bases, with 7 bases between. Filled out from reference TRBV11-3 and TRBJ2-7, the complete variable domain reads EAGVVQSPRYKIIEKKQPVAFWCNPISGHNTLYWYLQNLGQGPELLIRYENEEAVDDSQLPKDRFSAERLKGVDSTLKIQPAELGDSAVYLCASSLGAASYEQYFGPGTRLTVT.

The genes are TRBV2 and TRBJ2-7; D call uncertain. V lost 6 bases and J 5 bases, leaving 8 bases between the germline ends. CDR1 SNHLY and CDR2 FYNNEI come from the germline V gene. The CDR3 runs 11 residues. CDR3 sequence (DNA): TGTGCCAGCAGCCAATACGACGAGCAGTACTTC. Its translation is CASSQYDEQYF.

The chain carries TRBV5-8 and TRBJ2-1; 7 bases fit TRBD2. The CDR3 length is 15 residues. The J segment lost 9 bases and the V segment lost 4 bases, leaving 13 bases of the junction unmatched. The germline gives CDR1 SGHTS, CDR2 YDEGEE. CDR3 sequence (DNA): TGTGCCAGCAGCCCCCTTTTCGTAGCGGGCCTTGAGCAGTTCTTC. This codes for CASSPLFVAGLEQFF. The full variable domain, in which reference TRBV5-8 and TRBJ2-1 provide the parts outside the CDR3, is EAGVTQSPTHLIKTRGQQATLRCSPISGHTSVYWYQQALGLGLQFLLWYDEGEERNRGNFPPRFSGRQFPNYSSELNVNALELEDSALYLCASSPLFVAGLEQFFGPGTRLTVL.

The J gene is TRBJ2-3, the V gene TRBV7-3; 7 bases match TRBD1. Germline CDR1 reads SGHTA; CDR2 reads FQGTGA. The V gene end was trimmed by 4 bases and the J gene end by 2 bases; junction bases not matched to a gene: 12. The CDR3 is 17 residues long. CDR3 protein: CASSSDATGTATDTQYF. The CDR3 DNA follows: TGTGCCAGCAGCTCGGATGCGACCGGGACAGCCACAGATACGCAGTATTTT.

The chain couples TRBV2 to TRBJ1-1; 8 bases match TRBD1. This CDR3 spans 15 amino acids. CDR1 is SNHLY, CDR2 FYNNEI, per germline. With V trimmed by 5 bases and J by 1 base, 6 bases remained unmatched. This CDR3 reads CASSRAGTGNTEAFF. CDR3 nucleotides: TGTGCCAGCAGTAGAGCCGGGACAGGGAACACTGAAGCTTTCTTT.

The genes are TRBV4-3 and TRBJ1-3; D is ambiguous. The CDR3 has 16 residues. Trimming took off 0 bases at V and 3 bases at J, with 12 bases between the two ends. In germline, CDR1 is LGHNA, CDR2 YSLEER. In nucleotides, the CDR3 is TGCGCCAGCAGCCAAGATGTTGGCGGTTTTGGAAACACCATATATTTT. Amino acids: CASSQDVGGFGNTIYF.

The genes are TRBV10-3 and TRBJ1-1; D is possibly TRBD1 (6 bases). CDR3 length: 13 residues. The germline CDR1 and CDR2 sequences are ENHRY and SYGVKD. The germline V and J ends were trimmed by 10 bases and 0 bases, with 12 bases remaining between them. The CDR3 DNA sequence: TGTGCCAGCCGGACAGATGTGAACACTGAAGCTTTCTTT. It encodes CASRTDVNTEAFF.